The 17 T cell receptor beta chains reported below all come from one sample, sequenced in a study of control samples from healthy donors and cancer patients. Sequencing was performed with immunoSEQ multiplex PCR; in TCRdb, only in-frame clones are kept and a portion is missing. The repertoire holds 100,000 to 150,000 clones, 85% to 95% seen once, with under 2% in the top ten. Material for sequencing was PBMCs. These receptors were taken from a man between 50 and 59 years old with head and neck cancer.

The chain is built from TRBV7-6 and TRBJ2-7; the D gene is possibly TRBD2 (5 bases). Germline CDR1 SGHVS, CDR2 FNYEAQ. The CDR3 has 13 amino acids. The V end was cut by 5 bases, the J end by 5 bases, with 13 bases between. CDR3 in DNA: TGTGCCAGCAGCCGGGGTCCTCCGGACGAGCAGTACTTC. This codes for CASSRGPPDEQYF. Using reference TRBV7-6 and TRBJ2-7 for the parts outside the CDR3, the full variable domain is GAGVSQSPRYKVTKRGQDVALRCDPISGHVSLYWYRQALGQGPEFLTYFNYEAQQDKSGLPNDRFSAERPEGSISTLTIQRTEQRDSAMYRCASSRGPPDEQYFGPGTRLTVT.

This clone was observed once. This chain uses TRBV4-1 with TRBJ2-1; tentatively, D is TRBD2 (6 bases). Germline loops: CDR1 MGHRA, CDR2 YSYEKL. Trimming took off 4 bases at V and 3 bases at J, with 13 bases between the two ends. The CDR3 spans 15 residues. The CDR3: CASSLGRLDYNEQFF. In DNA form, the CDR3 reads TGCGCCAGCAGCCTAGGGAGACTAGACTACAATGAGCAGTTCTTC.

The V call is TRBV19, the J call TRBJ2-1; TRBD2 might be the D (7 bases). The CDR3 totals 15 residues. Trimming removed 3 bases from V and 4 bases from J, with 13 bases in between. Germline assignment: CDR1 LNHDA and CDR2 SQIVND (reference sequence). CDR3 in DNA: TGTGCCAGTAGTATCCGGGGAGGGGGTTACAATGAGCAGTTCTTC. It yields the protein CASSIRGGGYNEQFF.

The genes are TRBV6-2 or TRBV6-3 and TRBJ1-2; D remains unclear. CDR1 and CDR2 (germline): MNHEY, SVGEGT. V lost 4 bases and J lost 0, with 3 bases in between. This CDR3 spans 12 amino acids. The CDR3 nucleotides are TGTGCCAGCAGTTCTTCTAACTATGGCTACACCTTC. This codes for CASSSSNYGYTF.

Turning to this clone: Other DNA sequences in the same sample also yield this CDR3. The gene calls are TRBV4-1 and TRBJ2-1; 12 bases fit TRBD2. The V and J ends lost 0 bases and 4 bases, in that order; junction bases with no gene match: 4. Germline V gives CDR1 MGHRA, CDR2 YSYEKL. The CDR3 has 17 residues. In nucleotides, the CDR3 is TGCGCCAGCAGCCAAGAGGGACTAGCGGGCTTATACAATGAGCAGTTCTTC. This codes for CASSQEGLAGLYNEQFF.

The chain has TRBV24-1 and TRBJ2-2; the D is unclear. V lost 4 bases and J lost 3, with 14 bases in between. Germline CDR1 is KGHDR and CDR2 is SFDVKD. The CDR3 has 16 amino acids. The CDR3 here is CATSDVEPQDTGELFF. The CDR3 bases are TGTGCCACCAGTGACGTTGAGCCGCAAGACACCGGGGAGCTGTTTTTT.

The CDR3 sequence is CASSDGTAGPSYGYTF. Written as DNA, the CDR3 is TGTGCCAGCAGCGATGGGACCGCCGGACCTTCCTATGGCTACACCTTC. The V and J genes are TRBV7-8 and TRBJ1-2, with D perhaps TRBD1 (5 bases). Trimming stripped 5 bases from V and 4 bases from J, with 20 bases between. Germline CDR1 is SGHVS and CDR2 is FQNEAQ. There are 16 residues in the CDR3.

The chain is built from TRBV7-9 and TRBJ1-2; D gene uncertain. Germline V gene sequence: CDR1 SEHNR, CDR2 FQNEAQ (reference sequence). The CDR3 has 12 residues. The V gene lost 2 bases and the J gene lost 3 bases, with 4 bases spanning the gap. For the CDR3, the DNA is TGTGCCAGCAGCTTACAACACTATGGCTACACCTTC. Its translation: CASSLQHYGYTF.

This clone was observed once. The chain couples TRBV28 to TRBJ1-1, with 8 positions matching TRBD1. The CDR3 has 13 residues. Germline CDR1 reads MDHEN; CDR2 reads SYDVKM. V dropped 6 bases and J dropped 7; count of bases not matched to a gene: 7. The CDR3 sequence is CASRGYRGFEAFF. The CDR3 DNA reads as TGTGCCAGCAGAGGCTACAGGGGGTTTGAAGCTTTCTTT. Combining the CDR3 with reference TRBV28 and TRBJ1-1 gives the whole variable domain DVKVTQSSRYLVKRTGEKVFLECVQDMDHENMFWYRQDPGLGLRLIYFSYDVKMKEKGDIPEGYSVSREKKERFSLILESASTNQTSMYLCASRGYRGFEAFFGQGTRLTVV.

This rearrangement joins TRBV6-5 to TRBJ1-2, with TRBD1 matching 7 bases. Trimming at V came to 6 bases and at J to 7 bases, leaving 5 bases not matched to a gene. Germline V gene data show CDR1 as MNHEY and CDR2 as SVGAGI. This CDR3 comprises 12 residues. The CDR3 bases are TGTGCCAGCAGGGCAGGGGGTGTTGGCTACACCTTC. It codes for CASRAGGVGYTF.

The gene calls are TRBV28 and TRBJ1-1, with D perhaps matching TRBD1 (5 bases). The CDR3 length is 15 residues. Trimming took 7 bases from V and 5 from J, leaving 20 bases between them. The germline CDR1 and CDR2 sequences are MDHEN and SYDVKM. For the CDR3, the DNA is TGTGCCAGCATTCTATTGGGGGGTAAGGGAACTGAAGCTTTCTTT. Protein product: CASILLGGKGTEAFF.

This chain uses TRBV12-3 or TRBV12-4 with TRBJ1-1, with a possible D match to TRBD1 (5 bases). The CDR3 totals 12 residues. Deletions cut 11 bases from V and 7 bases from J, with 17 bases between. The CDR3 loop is CAVSAQGIEAFF. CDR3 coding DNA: TGTGCCGTCAGCGCTCAGGGTATTGAAGCTTTCTTT.

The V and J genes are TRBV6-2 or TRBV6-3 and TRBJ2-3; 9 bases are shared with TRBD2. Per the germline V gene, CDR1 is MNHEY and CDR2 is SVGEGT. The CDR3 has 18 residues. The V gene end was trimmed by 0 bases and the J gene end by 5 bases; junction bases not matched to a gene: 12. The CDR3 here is CASSYSFLGLAIGDTQYF. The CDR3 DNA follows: TGTGCCAGCAGTTACTCGTTTTTAGGACTAGCGATCGGAGATACGCAGTATTTT.

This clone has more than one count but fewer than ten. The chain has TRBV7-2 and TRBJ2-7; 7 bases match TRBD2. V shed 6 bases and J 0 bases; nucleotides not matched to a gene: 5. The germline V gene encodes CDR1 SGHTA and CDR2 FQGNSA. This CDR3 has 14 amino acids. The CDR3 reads CASRAAGNSYEQYF. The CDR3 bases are TGTGCCAGCAGGGCAGCGGGGAACTCCTACGAGCAGTACTTC.

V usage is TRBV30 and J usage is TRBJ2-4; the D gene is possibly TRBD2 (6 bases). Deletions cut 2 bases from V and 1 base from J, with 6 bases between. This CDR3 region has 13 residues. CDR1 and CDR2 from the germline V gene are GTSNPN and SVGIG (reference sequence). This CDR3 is CAWSRGAKNIQYF. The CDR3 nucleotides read TGTGCCTGGAGTCGGGGGGCCAAAAACATTCAGTACTTC.

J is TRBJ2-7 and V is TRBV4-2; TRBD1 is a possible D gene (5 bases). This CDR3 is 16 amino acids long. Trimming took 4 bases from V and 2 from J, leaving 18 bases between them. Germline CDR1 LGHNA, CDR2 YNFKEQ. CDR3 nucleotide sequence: TGTGCCAGCAGCCGGTCTCCGGCGACAGAGACCTACGAGCAGTACTTC. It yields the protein CASSRSPATETYEQYF.

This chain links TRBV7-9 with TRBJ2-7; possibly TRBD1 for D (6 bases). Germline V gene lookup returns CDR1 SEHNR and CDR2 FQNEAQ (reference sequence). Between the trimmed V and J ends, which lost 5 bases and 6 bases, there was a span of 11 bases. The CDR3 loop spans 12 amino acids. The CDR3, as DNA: TGTGCCAGCAGCAGGACAGCTGGCGAGCAGTACTTC. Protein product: CASSRTAGEQYF.